This is a list of T cell receptor beta chains from one sample in a study of beta chain features in type 1 diabetes. Profiling relied on immunoSEQ multiplex PCR, and the TCRdb table lists in-frame clones only, not all of them. The sample holds about 450,000 clones, about an eighth seen once. Specimen: naive CD4+ T cells from blood. The receptors shown here come from a woman younger than 35 in good health. Both conserved end residues are part of each CDR3. A D gene is named only where the DNA matches it firmly. Not every row has a clone size; where given, it reads once, few, many or a size class.

D | size | J | V | DNA | CDR3
TRBD2 | few | TRBJ2-7 | TRBV4-3 | TGCGCCAGCAGCCAAGTGCAAGTAGCGGGAGGTCTCTACGAGCAGTACTTC | CASSQVQVAGGLYEQYF
- | - | TRBJ1-6 | TRBV28 | TGTGCCAGCAGGGGGGACTATACCGATAATTCACCCCTCCACTTT | CASRGDYTDNSPLHF
- | few | TRBJ2-7 | TRBV7-3 | TGTGCCAGCAGCTTAACGGGAGCGGGCGAGCAGTACTTC | CASSLTGAGEQYF
- | few | TRBJ2-1 | TRBV29-1 | TGCAGCGCCGTAGGGGGGAAAATTTACAATGAGCAGTTCTTC | CSAVGGKIYNEQFF
- | - | TRBJ1-5 | TRBV10-3 | TGTGCCATCAGTACGGACATTAGCAATCAGCCCCAGCATTTT | CAISTDISNQPQHF
- | - | TRBJ2-5 | TRBV11-2 | TGTGCCAGCAGATCGAACAGGGGAGGGTCCCAAGAGACCCAGTACTTC | CASRSNRGGSQETQYF
TRBD1 | few | TRBJ1-6 | TRBV7-8 | TGTGCCAGCAGCTTCGGACAGGGGAATTCACCCCTCCACTTT | CASSFGQGNSPLHF
- | few | TRBJ2-7 | TRBV7-2 | TGTGCCAGCGGATTCGAGCGGAGCTACGAGCAGTACTTC | CASGFERSYEQYF
- | - | TRBJ2-1 | TRBV21-1 | TGTGCCAGCAGCTCCCAAACAGATGGTGAGCAGTTCTTC | CASSSQTDGEQFF
TRBD2 | few | TRBJ2-5 | TRBV27 | TGTGCCAGCAGTCCGATGACGGGAGGGGAGACCCAGTACTTC | CASSPMTGGETQYF
TRBD2 | few | TRBJ2-1 | TRBV7-3 | TGTGCCAGCAGCTTAAGTCCTCCTAGCGGGAGGGCCGGTAATGAGCAGTTCTTC | CASSLSPPSGRAGNEQFF
- | few | TRBJ1-1 | TRBV29-1 | TGCAGCGTTGAAGTTACCGAGAACACTGAAGCTTTCTTT | CSVEVTENTEAFF
- | few | TRBJ2-1 | TRBV15 | TGTGCCACCAGCAGAGATCTAACAGTTCAAAATGAGCAGTTCTTC | CATSRDLTVQNEQFF
- | - | TRBJ2-3 | TRBV5-1 | TGCGCCAGCAGCTTAAGTCCAGGGGCTGGCGCAGATACGCAGTATTTT | CASSLSPGAGADTQYF
TRBD1 | few | TRBJ2-3 | TRBV25-1 | TGTGCCAGCAGTGATCGGACAGGGAACAGAGATACGCAGTATTTT | CASSDRTGNRDTQYF
TRBD2 | - | TRBJ2-1 | TRBV5-1 | TGCGCCAGCTCCAAGACTAGCGGGAGCTCCTACAATGAGCAGTTCTTC | CASSKTSGSSYNEQFF
TRBD2 | few | TRBJ2-7 | TRBV30 | TGTGCCTGGAGTGGGGCGGGAGACGAGCAGTACTTC | CAWSGAGDEQYF
TRBD1 | - | TRBJ1-1 | TRBV27 | TGTGCCAGCAGCGAGGACAGGATCACGTTGGCTTTCTTT | CASSEDRITLAFF
- | - | TRBJ1-1 | TRBV19 | TGTGCCAGTAGTATCGGCGTTCGCCATAGATCTGAAGCTTTCTTT | CASSIGVRHRSEAFF
- | - | TRBJ2-5 | TRBV20-1 | TGCAGTGCTAGGGGTCCCACCCAGTACTTC | CSARGPTQYF
TRBD2 | - | TRBJ2-1 | TRBV11-2 | TGTGCCAGCAGCCTCCCGGGATCAGCGGGGGCTGAGCAGTTCTTC | CASSLPGSAGAEQFF
- | few | TRBJ1-5 | TRBV18 | TGTGCCAGCTCACCAATGAATCAGCCCCAGCATTTT | CASSPMNQPQHF
- | - | TRBJ2-2 | TRBV7-9 | TGTGCCAGCAGCTTAATGGGTATCGGGGAGCTGTTTTTT | CASSLMGIGELFF
TRBD2 | few | TRBJ2-1 | TRBV9 | TGTGCCAGCAGCCCTTTCCTCGTAGCGGGAGGGGATCACAATGAGCAGTTCTTC | CASSPFLVAGGDHNEQFF
- | few | TRBJ2-6 | TRBV6-6 | TGTGCCAGCAGCCGAGACAGCTCTGGGGCCAACGTCCTGACTTTC | CASSRDSSGANVLTF
- | few | TRBJ2-3 | TRBV4-2 | TGTGCCAGCAGCCAAGTTCTAGCGAAACATACGCAGTATTTT | CASSQVLAKHTQYF
TRBD1 | few | TRBJ2-5 | TRBV5-1 | TGCGCCAGCAGCTCGGACAGGGCTGGAGAGACCCAGTACTTC | CASSSDRAGETQYF
- | few | TRBJ2-3 | TRBV5-1 | TGCGCCAGCAGCCTTCGGGACTCAGGCACAGATACGCAGTATTTT | CASSLRDSGTDTQYF
- | few | TRBJ1-1 | TRBV30 | TGTGCCTGGACCGGGGGATATTCTGAAGCTTTCTTT | CAWTGGYSEAFF
- | - | TRBJ1-2 | TRBV18 | TGTGCCAGCTCGGGCGGCAATAACTATGGCTACACCTTC | CASSGGNNYGYTF
- | - | TRBJ2-5 | TRBV9 | TGTGCCAGCAGCTTAAATGAAGAGACCCAGTACTTC | CASSLNEETQYF
- | few | TRBJ1-2 | TRBV7-9 | TGTGCCAGCAGCGTACAGGGATCGGGCTATGGCTACACCTTC | CASSVQGSGYGYTF
- | - | TRBJ2-1 | TRBV7-9 | TGTGCCAGCAGCTTGAAAAATGAGCAGTTCTTC | CASSLKNEQFF
- | - | TRBJ2-1 | TRBV9 | TGTGCCAGCAGTGCCCCTTGGGCGTCCCATGAGCAGTTCTTC | CASSAPWASHEQFF
- | - | TRBJ2-1 | TRBV7-8 | TGTGCCAGCAGCCCGGGTCTGCCTAATGAGCAGTTCTTC | CASSPGLPNEQFF
- | few | TRBJ2-4 | TRBV6-6 | TGTGCCAGCAGCACCGGGCAACTAGCCAAAAACATTCAGTACTTC | CASSTGQLAKNIQYF
- | - | TRBJ2-5 | TRBV19 | TGTGCCAGTAGTACGGAGACCCAGTACTTC | CASSTETQYF
- | few | TRBJ1-2 | TRBV29-1 | TGCAGCGTCGCACCACGGAACCACTATGGCTACACCTTC | CSVAPRNHYGYTF
- | - | TRBJ2-1 | TRBV7-3 | TGTGCCAGCAGCTTACAACCGTGGGTGGACTCGTTCTTC | CASSLQPWVDSFF
- | - | TRBJ2-1 | TRBV7-3 | TGTGCCAGCAGCTTAAGAGGGGGGAACCGAATCAACAATGAGCAGTTCTTC | CASSLRGGNRINNEQFF
TRBD2 | - | TRBJ2-3 | TRBV30 | TGTGCCTGGAGTGTTGGTCGGGACCTAGCGGGGAAGTTTACAGATACGCAGTATTTT | CAWSVGRDLAGKFTDTQYF
TRBD2 | - | TRBJ2-1 | TRBV7-9 | TGTGCCAGCAGCTTAGGCAGCGGGAGGGCCAATGAGCAGTTCTTC | CASSLGSGRANEQFF